The 4 T cell receptor beta chains below were found in one sample sequenced in a study of blood T cell repertoires in COVID-19. The assay was immunoSEQ multiplex PCR, and TCRdb's table has in-frame clones only and misses some. The repertoire holds around 140,000 clones, roughly 84% seen once, with 35% to 55% in the top ten. Sequencing was done on a sample of peripheral blood. The receptors here all came from a human donor in a cohort sampled during active COVID-19.

The V and J genes are TRBV7-2 and TRBJ1-4; D ambiguous. The CDR3 has 14 residues. Germline V gene sequence: CDR1 SGHTA, CDR2 FQGNSA. V gave up 5 bases and J gave up 7 bases, with 14 bases separating them. DNA of the CDR3: TGTGCCAGCAGCCGTTCTGGGCCAGGTGAAAAACTGTTTTTT. Its protein product is CASSRSGPGEKLFF.

V is TRBV6-5 and J is TRBJ1-2, with TRBD1 identical over 9 bases. The CDR3 extends over 13 amino acids. Per germline, CDR1 MNHEY and CDR2 SVGAGI. The junction had 5 bases not matched to a gene; V was cut back by 5 bases and J by 7 bases. The CDR3 region is CASSRGQGSGYTF. CDR3 DNA: TGTGCCAGCAGTCGGGGACAGGGCTCTGGCTACACCTTC.

This clone was recorded only once. This chain uses TRBV19 with TRBJ2-7, with 8 bases identical to TRBD1. Germline V gives CDR1 LNHDA, CDR2 SQIVND (reference sequence). The V and J ends lost 5 bases and 6 bases, in that order; junction bases with no gene match: 6. The CDR3 sequence is 13 residues long. The CDR3 sequence: CASSSTGGTEQYV. The CDR3 nucleotides are TGTGCCAGTAGTTCCACAGGGGGAACCGAGCAGTACGTC.

This clone has a handful of counts. This rearrangement joins TRBV19 to TRBJ1-1; no firm D call. The CDR3 extends over 12 amino acids. The germline V and J ends were trimmed by 7 bases and 5 bases, with 11 bases remaining between them. CDR1 is LNHDA and CDR2 is SQIVND in the germline V gene (reference sequence). In DNA, the CDR3 is TGTGCCAGTACCCTAGGAGGGACTGAAGCTTTCTTT. Translating gives CASTLGGTEAFF. The full variable domain, completed using reference TRBV19 and TRBJ1-1, is DGGITQSPKYLFRKEGQNVTLSCEQNLNHDAMYWYRQDPGQGLRLIYYSQIVNDFQKGDIAEGYSVSREKKESFPLTVTSAQKNPTAFYLCASTLGGTEAFFGQGTRLTVV.